This T cell receptor beta chain comes out of a study of blood T cell repertoires in COVID-19. Turning to the study itself: Samples representing acute and convalescent COVID-19 were sourced from the United States, Italy and Spain.

V gave up 8 bases and J gave up 0 bases; unmatched junction bases: 6. Germline CDR1 MDHEN, CDR2 SYDVKM. The CDR3 is 16 residues long. Sequencing was performed with immunoSEQ multiplex PCR; in TCRdb, only in-frame clones are kept and a portion is missing. The data contain some 33,000 clones, roughly 88% of them singletons. This TCR derives from an older man with active or convalescent COVID-19. The chain recombines TRBV28 with TRBJ2-6, with TRBD1 matching over 8 bases. Source material: peripheral blood. In nucleotides, the CDR3 is TGTGCCAGCCAGGCAGGGGGCGTCTCTGGGGCCAACGTCCTGACTTTC. Amino acids: CASQAGGVSGANVLTF.